This entry lists 32 T cell receptor beta chains sequenced from one sample in a study of cytomegalovirus exposure and HLA in healthy donors. Primers included in the PCR were 60 Vbeta and 13 Jbeta primers. Repertoires were generated with immunoSEQ multiplex PCR, while TCRdb's copy carries only in-frame clones and drops some. The sample has about 77,000 clones, 78% seen once. Sample: PBMCs. The receptors come from a man aged 35 to 55 in good health and CMV-seronegative.

CDR3 loop: CASSLAGQEGNTIYF. The CDR3 nucleotides are TGCGCCAGCAGCTTGGCAGGACAGGAAGGAAACACCATATATTTT. V and J are TRBV5-1 and TRBJ1-3; 7 positions agree with TRBD1. The CDR3 is 15 residues long. V lost 0 bases, J lost 4 bases, and 4 bases stayed unmatched. CDR1 is SGHRS, CDR2 YFSETQ, per germline.

V and J are TRBV10-3 and TRBJ2-5; 7 bases map to TRBD1. Gene TRBJ2-7 matches the end of the DNA better, so the J call may be wrong. The CDR3 has 15 residues. Germline V gives CDR1 ENHRY, CDR2 SYGVKD. The CDR3, as DNA: TGTGCCATCAGTGGGCGGACAGGTAATTCGGACGAGCAGTACTTC. Its protein is CAISGRTGNSDEQYF.

The rearrangement links TRBV28 to TRBJ1-1; D not certain. Germline CDR1 reads MDHEN; CDR2 reads SYDVKM. V dropped 3 bases and J dropped 5 bases, with 16 bases sitting between them. The CDR3 consists of 15 residues. The CDR3 reads CASSFPLTVGTEAFF. CDR3 nucleotide sequence: TGTGCCAGCAGTTTTCCCCTGACCGTCGGGACTGAAGCTTTCTTT.

The chain uses TRBV5-4 and TRBJ1-3; D not resolved. Germline CDR1 and CDR2: SGHNT and YYREEE (reference sequence). V was clipped by 0 bases and J by 2 bases, with 6 bases between them. This CDR3 region has 14 residues. DNA for the CDR3: TGTGCCAGCAGCTTGGGAGCGGCTGGAAACACCATATATTTT. It yields the protein CASSLGAAGNTIYF.

This clone was seen a few times. The chain joins TRBV19 to TRBJ1-1; 9 bases line up with TRBD1. This CDR3 has 16 amino acids. Germline trimming cut 5 bases from V and 1 base from J; bases unmatched to any gene: 8. Per germline, CDR1 LNHDA and CDR2 SQIVND (reference sequence). The DNA for the CDR3 is TGTGCCAGTAGTGTTACAGGGGGCATGGGGAACACTGAAGCTTTCTTT. This codes for CASSVTGGMGNTEAFF.

The rearrangement links TRBV5-1 to TRBJ2-5, with D possibly being TRBD1 (6 bases). Near its end, the DNA agrees better with TRBJ2-7, so the J call may be wrong. The germline CDR1 and CDR2 sequences are SGHRS and YFSETQ. The CDR3 is made up of 14 amino acids. This CDR3 is CASSLQGPRYEQYF. In DNA form, the CDR3 reads TGCGCCAGCAGCTTGCAGGGGCCCAGATACGAGCAGTACTTC.

V and J are TRBV30 and TRBJ2-7; maybe TRBD1 (5 bases). With 0 bases removed from V and 0 bases from J, the gap between germline ends came to 12 bases. From germline, CDR1 is GTSNPN and CDR2 SVGIG (reference sequence). The CDR3 is 15 residues long. CDR3 bases: TGTGCCTGGAGTGTACGCAGGGCCCCCTCCTACGAGCAGTACTTC. Translation gives CAWSVRRAPSYEQYF.

The chain employs TRBV20-1 and TRBJ2-7, with 7 bases matching TRBD1. V lost 4 bases and J lost 3; bases outside the gene matches: 0. Germline CDR1 reads DFQATT; CDR2 reads SNEGSKA (reference sequence). The CDR3 extends over 11 amino acids. DNA of the CDR3: TGCAGTGCTAACAGGGGCTACGAGCAGTACTTC. This encodes CSANRGYEQYF.

The V and J genes are TRBV30 and TRBJ1-3, with D tentatively TRBD1 (6 bases). CDR1 GTSNPN and CDR2 SVGIG come from the germline V gene (reference sequence). CDR3 length equals 12 residues. V was clipped by 6 bases and J by 5 bases, with 11 bases between them. The CDR3 spells CACAGTRNTIYF. The CDR3 DNA sequence: TGTGCCTGCGCCGGGACAAGAAACACCATATATTTT. The variable domain in full, completed from reference TRBV30 and TRBJ1-3, reads SQTIHQWPATLVQPVGSPLSLECTVEGTSNPNLYWYRQAAGRGLQLLFYSVGIGQISSEVPQNLSASRPQDRQFILSSKKLLLSDSGFYLCACAGTRNTIYFGEGSWLTVV.

V gene TRBV5-4 combines with J gene TRBJ1-1; TRBD1 matches at 7 bases. The CDR3 loop spans 14 amino acids. V lost 4 bases, J lost 1 base, and 4 bases stayed unmatched. Germline V gene sequence: CDR1 SGHNT, CDR2 YYREEE (reference sequence). The chain's CDR3 is CASSIGTENTEAFF. DNA for the CDR3: TGTGCCAGCAGCATAGGGACAGAGAACACTGAAGCTTTCTTT.

This clone was seen a handful of times. The V gene is TRBV6-1, the J gene TRBJ1-5, with 7 bases lining up with TRBD1. Trimming cost V 8 bases and J 9 bases; bases outside gene matches: 10. The germline CDR1 and CDR2 sequences are MNHNS and SASEGT. CDR3 size: 13 residues. CDR3 sequence reads: CASQTGRDWPQHF. The CDR3 DNA is TGTGCCAGCCAGACAGGGCGGGACTGGCCCCAGCATTTT.

The rearrangement joins TRBV4-2 to TRBJ1-2, with D unclear. This CDR3 comprises 12 residues. The V end lost 1 base, the J end lost 7 bases, and 7 bases lay between the germline ends. CDR1 LGHNA and CDR2 YNFKEQ come from the germline V gene. This CDR3 reads CASSQVLAGYTF. The CDR3 DNA is TGTGCCAGCAGCCAAGTGTTAGCTGGCTACACCTTC.

The V call is TRBV18, the J call TRBJ1-4; 8 bases are shared with TRBD1. Germline CDR1 is KGHSH and CDR2 is LQKENI. The CDR3 length is 18 residues. V shed 3 bases, J shed 7 bases, and the junction held 16 bases outside the gene matches. CDR3 amino acids: CASSPTPGGQVSVEKLFF. For the CDR3, the DNA is TGTGCCAGCTCACCGACTCCGGGGGGACAGGTGTCGGTTGAAAAACTGTTTTTT. The whole variable domain, filled in from reference TRBV18 and TRBJ1-4, reads NAGVMQNPRHLVRRRGQEARLRCSPMKGHSHVYWYRQLPEEGLKFMVYLQKENIIDESGMPKERFSAEFPKEGPSILRIQQVVRGDSAAYFCASSPTPGGQVSVEKLFFGSGTQLSVL.

The chain has TRBV19 and TRBJ2-7, with 9 bases fitting TRBD1. The CDR3 runs 14 residues. The germline gives CDR1 LNHDA, CDR2 SQIVND (reference sequence). J gave up 2 bases and V 5 bases, and 4 bases lay outside the gene matches. CDR3 bases: TGTGCCAGTAGTCCGGGACAGGGAACCTACGAGCAGTACTTC. Its translation: CASSPGQGTYEQYF.

The chain joins TRBV10-3 to TRBJ2-7; no definite D call. Germline V gene data show CDR1 as ENHRY and CDR2 as SYGVKD. This CDR3 spans 15 amino acids. Trimming took off 4 bases at V and 6 bases at J, with 19 bases between the two ends. CDR3 residues: CAISANPAQGVEQYF. In nucleotides, the CDR3 is TGTGCCATCAGTGCAAATCCCGCCCAAGGAGTCGAGCAGTACTTC.

This chain links TRBV5-1 with TRBJ2-2; 8 positions match TRBD1. V trimming: 4 bases; J trimming: 1 base; junction bases outside the gene matches: 6. This CDR3 region has 16 residues. Germline values: CDR1 SGHRS, CDR2 YFSETQ. The CDR3 region is CASSRNRGRNTGELFF. The CDR3 bases are TGCGCCAGCAGCAGGAACAGGGGGAGGAACACCGGGGAGCTGTTTTTT.

The chain recombines TRBV18 with TRBJ2-1; tentative D call: TRBD1 (8 bases). The germline V gene encodes CDR1 KGHSH and CDR2 LQKENI. V gave up 3 bases and J gave up 4 bases, with 19 bases separating them. The CDR3 has 17 residues. The CDR3 sequence: CASSPPPQGGVYNEQFF. CDR3 nucleotides: TGTGCCAGCTCACCTCCCCCACAGGGGGGGGTATACAATGAGCAGTTCTTC.

The rearrangement uses TRBV7-6 and TRBJ1-5; 9 bases fit TRBD1. This CDR3 is built from 17 residues. Germline trimming cut 4 bases from V and 1 base from J; bases unmatched to any gene: 8. From germline, CDR1 is SGHVS and CDR2 FNYEAQ. CDR3 nucleotide sequence: TGTGCCAGCAGCTCAACAGGGGGCGCCGGAAGCAATCAGCCCCAGCATTTT. Translation: CASSSTGGAGSNQPQHF.

This clone was counted between two and nine times. The chain is built from TRBV4-3 and TRBJ2-7; TRBD2 might be the D (7 bases). V shed 3 bases and J shed 3 bases, with 15 bases lying between them. The CDR3 has 15 residues. Per germline, CDR1 LGHNA and CDR2 YSLEER. Here the CDR3 reads CASSHLGGQNYEQYF. For the CDR3, the DNA is TGCGCCAGCAGCCACCTGGGGGGGCAGAACTACGAGCAGTACTTC.

The chain recombines TRBV4-3 with TRBJ2-7, with D maybe TRBD1 (6 bases). Germline-derived CDR1 and CDR2 are LGHNA and YSLEER. CDR3 length: 13 amino acids. Trimming left V 3 bases short and J 3 bases short, with 9 bases between. This CDR3 is CASSHEQGYEQYF. DNA of the CDR3: TGCGCCAGCAGCCACGAACAGGGCTACGAGCAGTACTTC.

The chain is built from TRBV18 and TRBJ2-7, with TRBD1 as a possible D gene (6 bases). Trimming took off 4 bases at V and 3 bases at J, with 16 bases between the two ends. The CDR3 consists of 15 residues. Germline V gives CDR1 KGHSH, CDR2 LQKENI. The CDR3 here is CASSLRAGADYEQYF. The DNA for the CDR3 is TGTGCCAGCTCACTACGAGCAGGGGCCGACTACGAGCAGTACTTC.

The chain uses TRBV6-5 and TRBJ2-2; no reliable D call. The CDR3 sequence is 15 residues long. CDR1 is MNHEY, CDR2 SVGAGI, per germline. With 0 bases removed from V and 1 base from J, the gap between germline ends came to 6 bases. In DNA, the CDR3 is TGTGCCAGCAGTTACTCTGGCAGGAACACCGGGGAGCTGTTTTTT. Protein product: CASSYSGRNTGELFF.

This chain connects TRBV2 to TRBJ2-7; 7 nucleotides line up with TRBD1. In germline, CDR1 is SNHLY, CDR2 FYNNEI. The CDR3 contains 14 residues. The CDR3 spells CHTTNRDSSYEQYF. DNA of the CDR3: TGTCACACCACGAACCGGGACAGTTCCTACGAGCAGTACTTC.

The genes are TRBV7-3 and TRBJ1-1; TRBD1 agrees at 8 bases. V lost 3 bases and J lost 7; bases outside the gene matches: 4. CDR3 length: 13 amino acids. The V gene's germline CDR1 is SGHTA and CDR2 FQGTGA. The CDR3 DNA is TGTGCCAGCAGCTTCGGACAGGGCGGTGAAGCTTTCTTT. This encodes CASSFGQGGEAFF.

This chain connects TRBV7-8 to TRBJ1-1; 7 nucleotides line up with TRBD1. The CDR3 has 15 residues. The V gene's germline CDR1 is SGHVS and CDR2 FQNEAQ. Trimming took 5 bases from V and 0 from J; bases not matched to a gene: 6. For the CDR3, the DNA is TGTGCCAGCAGCGGGTACAGGGGACTGAACACTGAAGCTTTCTTT. Protein product: CASSGYRGLNTEAFF.

The gene calls are TRBV4-1 and TRBJ2-7; TRBD1 might be the D (5 bases). Germline values: CDR1 MGHRA, CDR2 YSYEKL. CDR3 length: 16 residues. V dropped 2 bases and J dropped 1 base, with 15 bases sitting between them. The CDR3 spells CASSQWAGPGSYEQYF. The CDR3 region has the DNA TGCGCCAGCAGCCAATGGGCAGGGCCGGGTTCCTACGAGCAGTACTTC.

This clone was seen once. The chain links TRBV10-3 to TRBJ1-2; 8 bases are a match to TRBD1. Germline trimming cut 5 bases from V and 6 bases from J; bases unmatched to any gene: 5. The CDR3 runs to 13 residues. Per germline, CDR1 ENHRY and CDR2 SYGVKD. The CDR3 sequence: CAISRGQGHGYTF. The CDR3, as DNA: TGTGCCATCAGTCGAGGACAGGGTCATGGCTACACCTTC.

The rearrangement joins TRBV15 to TRBJ2-7, with D maybe TRBD1 (6 bases). CDR1 and CDR2 from the germline V gene are LNHNV and YYDKDF (reference sequence). This CDR3 has 17 amino acids. V was trimmed by 0 bases and J by 9 bases, leaving 24 bases between them. CDR3 DNA: TGTGCCACCAGCAGAGATATTGGTCGGGACACTGACCTTGCGCAGTACTTC. Its protein product is CATSRDIGRDTDLAQYF.

This chain's CDR3 is CASSESEQGEQFF. The CDR3 nucleotides are TGTGCCAGCAGTGAATCAGAACAGGGCGAGCAGTTCTTC. The rearrangement uses TRBV2 and TRBJ2-1, with D tentatively TRBD1 (6 bases). This CDR3 region has 13 residues. With 2 bases removed from V and 10 bases from J, the gap between germline ends came to 12 bases. Germline V gene data show CDR1 as SNHLY and CDR2 as FYNNEI. The variable domain in full, with the rest retrieved from reference TRBV2 and TRBJ2-1, is EPEVTQTPSHQVTQMGQEVILRCVPISNHLYFYWYRQILGQKVEFLVSFYNNEISEKSEIFDDQFSVERPDGSNFTLKIRSTKLEDSAMYFCASSESEQGEQFFGPGTRLTVL.

The V gene is TRBV29-1, the J gene TRBJ1-1, with D hard to call. The germline V gene has CDR1 SQVTM and CDR2 ANQGSEA. The CDR3 extends over 11 amino acids. The V end was cut by 7 bases, the J end by 4 bases, with 10 bases between. The CDR3, as DNA: TGCAGCGGAGGGATGAGCACTGAAGCTTTCTTT. As protein: CSGGMSTEAFF.

This rearrangement joins TRBV5-6 to TRBJ2-7; TRBD1 agrees at 10 bases. Per the germline V gene, CDR1 is SGHDT and CDR2 is YYEEEE. V trimming: 4 bases; J trimming: 9 bases; junction bases outside the gene matches: 10. The CDR3 covers 14 residues. CDR3 amino acids: CASSPPGQGGVQYF. The CDR3 DNA is TGTGCCAGCAGCCCCCCCGGACAGGGGGGCGTGCAGTACTTC.

The chain combines TRBV7-2 with TRBJ2-5; D perhaps matches TRBD1 (5 bases). Germline CDR1 is SGHTA and CDR2 is FQGNSA. Trimming cost V 0 bases and J 3 bases, with 11 bases left between them. The CDR3 spans 15 residues. CDR3 sequence reads: CASSLASTAKETQYF. DNA for the CDR3: TGTGCCAGCAGCTTAGCATCGACAGCGAAAGAGACCCAGTACTTC.